Each of the 7 T cell receptor beta chains below was sequenced from the same sample in a study of T cells expressing NK-cell markers. No DNA is given; TCRdb re-called the 5' RACE reads and lists each CDR3 protein once. The sample has 550,000 to 600,000 distinct CDR3 sequences, and its top ten clones hold about 3.6%. The sequencing input was blood T cells: a sorted CD56 or NKG2C T cell subset, CD4+ or CD8+ T cells, or bulk PBMC T cells (not recorded which). The receptors originated from a man in his late teens or twenties in good health.

The J gene is TRBJ1-3, the V gene TRBV12-3 or TRBV12-4; TCRdb outputs TRBD1, but without DNA this stays unchecked. The CDR3 is 14 amino acids. The CDR3 protein is CASILGQSGNTIYF.

The chain is built from TRBV5-1 and TRBJ1-1. Germline assignment: CDR1 SGHRS and CDR2 YFSETQ. This CDR3 has 14 amino acids. The CDR3 loop is CASSLDWVNTEAFF. The full variable domain, completed using reference TRBV5-1 and TRBJ1-1, is KAGVTQTPRYLIKTRGQQVTLSCSPISGHRSVSWYQQTPGQGLQFLFEYFSETQRNKGNFPGRFSGRQFSNSRSEMNVSTLELGDSALYLCASSLDWVNTEAFFGQGTRLTVV.

The V call is TRBV12-3 or TRBV12-4, the J call TRBJ2-3; the TCRdb D gene call, TRBD1, has no DNA to confirm it. The CDR3 extends over 16 amino acids. The CDR3 here is CASSPRSSPALDTQYF.

This sequence joins TRBV6-1 and TRBJ2-5; the TCRdb call, TRBD2, lacks DNA for checking. The CDR3 is 14 amino acids. Germline V gene data show CDR1 as MNHNS and CDR2 as SASEGT. The CDR3 reads CASSPQRDRATQYF.

The rearrangement joins TRBV12-3 or TRBV12-4 to TRBJ2-2. The CDR3 totals 16 residues. This CDR3 is CASSLSGVGRPGELFF.

The chain employs TRBV20-1 and TRBJ2-3; with no DNA, the TCRdb D assignment of TRBD1 cannot be verified. Germline V CDR1 and CDR2: DFQATT, SNEGSKA (reference sequence). The length of the CDR3 is 13 residues. The CDR3 sequence is CSALPEFTDTQYF.

V and J are TRBV24-1 and TRBJ2-3; checking the TCRdb D call of TRBD2 is not possible without DNA. This CDR3 spans 17 amino acids. Germline loops: CDR1 KGHDR, CDR2 SFDVKD. Here the CDR3 reads CATSEPAGGRRGDTQYF.